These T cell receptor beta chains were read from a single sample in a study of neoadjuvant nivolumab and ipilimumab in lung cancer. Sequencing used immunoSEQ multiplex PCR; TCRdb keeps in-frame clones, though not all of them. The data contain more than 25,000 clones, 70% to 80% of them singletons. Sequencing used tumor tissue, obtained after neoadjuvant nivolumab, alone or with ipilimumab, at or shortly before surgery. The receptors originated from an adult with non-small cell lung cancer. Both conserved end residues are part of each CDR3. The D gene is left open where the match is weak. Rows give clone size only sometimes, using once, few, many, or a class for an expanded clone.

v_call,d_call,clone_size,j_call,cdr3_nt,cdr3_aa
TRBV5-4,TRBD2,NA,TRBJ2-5,TGTGCCAGCAGCACTAGCGGGGCCCAAGAGACCCAGTACTTC,CASSTSGAQETQYF
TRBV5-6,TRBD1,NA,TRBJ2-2,TGTGCCAGCAGCTTGGCCGGGACAGGGCCCGGGGAGCTGTTTTTT,CASSLAGTGPGELFF
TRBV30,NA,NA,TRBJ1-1,TGTGCCTGGAACCGCATGACGAACACTGAAGCTTTCTTT,CAWNRMTNTEAFF
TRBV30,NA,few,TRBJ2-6,TGTGCCTGGAGTGAAGGGGGGGCTGGGGCCAACGTCCTGACTTTC,CAWSEGGAGANVLTF
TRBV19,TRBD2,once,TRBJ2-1,TGTGCCAGTAGTATAGGAACTAGCGGGGGCAATGAGCAGTTCTTC,CASSIGTSGGNEQFF
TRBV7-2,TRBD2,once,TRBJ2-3,TGTGCCAGCAGCTTAGCTCTCCCGGGGACTAGCGGCTCAGATACGCAGTATTTT,CASSLALPGTSGSDTQYF
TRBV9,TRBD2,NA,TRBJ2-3,TGTGCCAGCAGCGTAGGAGCGGGGGGTACAGATACGCAGTATTTT,CASSVGAGGTDTQYF
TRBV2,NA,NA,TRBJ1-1,TGTGCCAGCAGCGACGGGGGGGGTCTTGAAGCTTTCTTT,CASSDGGGLEAFF
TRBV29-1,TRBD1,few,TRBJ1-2,TGCAGCGTTGCCATGGGACAGGGGGGCTCCGGCTACACCTTC,CSVAMGQGGSGYTF
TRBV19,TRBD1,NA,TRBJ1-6,TGTGCCAGTAGTATTGCAGGGGGGGGTAATTCACCCCTCCACTTT,CASSIAGGGNSPLHF
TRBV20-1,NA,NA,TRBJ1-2,TGCAGTGCTAGAGATCGGGAGGGACCCTTC,CSARDREGPF
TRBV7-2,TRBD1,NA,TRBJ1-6,TGTGCCAGCAGGGGACAGGTGCACTCACCCCTCCACTTT,CASRGQVHSPLHF
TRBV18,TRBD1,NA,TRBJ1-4,TGTGCCAGCTCACCGGAGAAGGGGGCGGGTGAAAAACTGTTTTTT,CASSPEKGAGEKLFF
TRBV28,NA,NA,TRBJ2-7,TGTGCCAGCAGTTTAGGCAGGGTGAGGTACGAGCAGTACTTC,CASSLGRVRYEQYF
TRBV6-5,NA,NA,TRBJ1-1,TGTGCCAGCAGTAGATTACCTAACACTGAAGCTTTCTTT,CASSRLPNTEAFF
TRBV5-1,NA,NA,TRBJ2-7,TGCGCCAGCAGCTTGGAACAGACTAAATACGAGCAGTACTTC,CASSLEQTKYEQYF
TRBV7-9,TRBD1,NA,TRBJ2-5,TGTGCCAGCAGCTTGATGGGTAACAGGGGTATAGAGACCCAGTACTTC,CASSLMGNRGIETQYF
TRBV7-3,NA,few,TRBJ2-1,TGTGCCAGCAGCCCAATCCCGACCGCACCCTACAATGAGCAGTTCTTC,CASSPIPTAPYNEQFF
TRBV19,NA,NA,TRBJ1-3,TGTGCCAGTAGTAGAGGAAACACCATATATTTT,CASSRGNTIYF
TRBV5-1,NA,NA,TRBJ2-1,TGCGCCAGCAGCTTGGTTGGCCGGATGGGGAATGAGCAGTTCTTC,CASSLVGRMGNEQFF
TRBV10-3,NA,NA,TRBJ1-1,TGTGCCATCAGTATGACGAACACTGAAGCTTTCTTT,CAISMTNTEAFF
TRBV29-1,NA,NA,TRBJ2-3,TGCAGCGCATGGGACGGTAGGGATACGCAGTATTTT,CSAWDGRDTQYF
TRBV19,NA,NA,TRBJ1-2,TGTGCCAGTAGTATGGGCAGAAACTATGGCTACACCTTC,CASSMGRNYGYTF
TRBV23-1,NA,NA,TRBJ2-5,TGCGCCAGCAGTCCCACAGTACAAGAGACCCAGTACTTC,CASSPTVQETQYF
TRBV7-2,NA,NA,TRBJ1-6,TGTGCCAGCAGCTTGGGGGGGATGAATAATTCACCCCTCCACTTT,CASSLGGMNNSPLHF
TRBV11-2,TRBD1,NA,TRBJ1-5,TGTGCCAGCAGCTTATCGACAGGGGGCAATCAGCCCCAGCATTTT,CASSLSTGGNQPQHF
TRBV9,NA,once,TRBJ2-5,TGTGCCAGCAGCGTAGCTGTCGGGGGAACCCAGTACTTC,CASSVAVGGTQYF
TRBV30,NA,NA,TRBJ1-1,TGTGCCTGGAGTAGCTGGGGAAGGAACACTGAAGCTTTCTTT,CAWSSWGRNTEAFF
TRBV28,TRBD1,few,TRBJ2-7,TGTGCCACCGGGGACAGCTCCTACGAGCAGTACTTC,CATGDSSYEQYF
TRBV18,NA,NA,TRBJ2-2,TGTGCCAGCTCACGCCAGGGTTTCACCGGGGAGCTGTTTTTT,CASSRQGFTGELFF
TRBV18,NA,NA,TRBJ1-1,TGTGCCAGCTCACCACCCCCTGGACGGGGTGGCACTGAAGCTTTCTTT,CASSPPPGRGGTEAFF
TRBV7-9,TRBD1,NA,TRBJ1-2,TGTGCCAGCAGCTTAGGGGGACAGGGATATGGCTACACCTTC,CASSLGGQGYGYTF
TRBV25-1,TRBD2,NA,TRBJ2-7,TGTGCCAGCAGTGACACTGGGCGGGGGGACTACGAGCAGTACTTC,CASSDTGRGDYEQYF
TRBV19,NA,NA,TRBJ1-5,TGTGCCAGTAGTAAGTCAGGTACTCAGCCCCAGCATTTT,CASSKSGTQPQHF
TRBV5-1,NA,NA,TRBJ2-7,TGCGCCAGCAGCGTGGACCTAACCTTTGCCTACGAGCAGTACTTC,CASSVDLTFAYEQYF
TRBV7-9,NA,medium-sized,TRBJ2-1,TGTGCCAGCAGCTTAACGCAGGGTTTCTACAATGAGCAGTTCTTC,CASSLTQGFYNEQFF
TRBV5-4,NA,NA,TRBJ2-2,TGTGCCAGCGGGACGACCCGATTAACCGGGGAGCTGTTTTTT,CASGTTRLTGELFF
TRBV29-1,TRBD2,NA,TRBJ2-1,TGCAGCGCTCGGACTAGCGGGGGGGCTTCCTACAATGAGCAGTTCTTC,CSARTSGGASYNEQFF
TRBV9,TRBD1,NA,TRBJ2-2,TGTGCCAGCGGGGACAGCCACACCGGGGAGCTGTTTTTT,CASGDSHTGELFF
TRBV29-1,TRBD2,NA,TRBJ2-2,TGCAGCGCCCACGGGACTAGCGGCACCGGGGAGCTGTTTTTT,CSAHGTSGTGELFF
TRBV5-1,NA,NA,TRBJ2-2,TGCGCCAGCAGGGCGGGTCGTACCGGGGAGCTGTTTTTT,CASRAGRTGELFF
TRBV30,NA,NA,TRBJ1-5,TGTGCCTGGAGTGGGGGGGGAAGCAATCAGCCCCAGCATTTT,CAWSGGGSNQPQHF
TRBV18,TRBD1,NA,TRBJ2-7,TGTGCCAGCTCACTCTGGACAGGGAGCCCCTACGAGCAGTACTTC,CASSLWTGSPYEQYF
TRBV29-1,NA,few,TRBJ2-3,TGCAGCGTTGAAGGGCAGGGAGGCACAGATACGCAGTATTTT,CSVEGQGGTDTQYF
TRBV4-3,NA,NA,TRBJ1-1,TGCGCCAGCAGCCAAGATCTTTGGGCGGTGCTAGCTTTCTTT,CASSQDLWAVLAFF
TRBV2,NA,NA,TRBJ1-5,TGTGCCAGCAGTGAAGACTCCGGGGGGGACCAGCCCCAGCATTTT,CASSEDSGGDQPQHF
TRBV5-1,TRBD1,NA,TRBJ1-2,TGCGCCAGCAGCCGCGAGGGACAGCGCTATGGCTACACCTTC,CASSREGQRYGYTF
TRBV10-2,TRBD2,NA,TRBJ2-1,TGCGCCAGCAGGCGACTAGCGGGGGGACGCTACAATGAGCAGTTCTTC,CASRRLAGGRYNEQFF
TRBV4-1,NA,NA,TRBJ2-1,TGCGCCAGCAGCCCCCCCCCGGCAGGTGGCAATGAGCAGTTCTTC,CASSPPPAGGNEQFF
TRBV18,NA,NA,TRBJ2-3,TGTGCCAGCTCACCACCGGACCCCCCCGATACGCAGTATTTT,CASSPPDPPDTQYF
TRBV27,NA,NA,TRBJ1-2,TGTGCCAGCAGTTTTTCGGCGACAGCCTATGGCTACACCTTC,CASSFSATAYGYTF
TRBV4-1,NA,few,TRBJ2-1,TGCGCCAGCAGCCTTCTCCACCACGGGGAAGAGAATGAGCAGTTCTTC,CASSLLHHGEENEQFF
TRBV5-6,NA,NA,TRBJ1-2,TGTGCCAGCAGCTTGGCCGCGGGGGGGCGATATGGCTACACCTTC,CASSLAAGGRYGYTF
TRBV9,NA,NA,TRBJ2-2,TGTGCCAGCAGCCCAGACAGTTACACCGGGGAGCTGTTTTTT,CASSPDSYTGELFF